This T cell receptor beta chain was obtained from a study of vaccination effects on CD4 cells after COVID-19. Whole-study context: It was a median of 72 days after the second dose that post-vaccine samples were obtained. Broader study findings: A shortage of convalescent patients and an absence of early post-infection timepoints characterized the study. Healthy vaccine recipients' vaccine-induced clones were almost all SARS-CoV-2 mono-reactive.

Under the ViraFEST assay, PBMC were stimulated with viral peptide pools so that antigen-specific CD4+ T cells expanded. Sequencing was performed afterwards. Cells that had been cultured for 10 days were the source of isolated CD4+ T cells. Either the BNT162b2 or mRNA-1273 vaccine was given to participants in two doses. Recipients of the vaccine had no prior SARS-CoV-2 infection and negative nucleocapsid antibodies. Repertoires were generated with immunoSEQ multiplex PCR, while TCRdb's copy carries only in-frame clones and drops some. The table has fewer than 35,000 clones, over 80% seen once. Regarding this clone: Its antigen is unidentified.

The CDR3 is 15 residues long. After removal of 10 bases from V and 2 bases from J, the junction contained 11 bases not matched to a gene. The germline V gene encodes CDR1 SSHAT and CDR2 FNYEAQ (reference sequence). The specimen was CD4+ T cells from PBMCs cultured with SARS-CoV-2 spike peptides, collected after COVID-19 vaccination. This chain links TRBV7-7 with TRBJ2-3; 8 nucleotides match TRBD2. The sequence was obtained from a human donor who received a COVID-19 vaccine. Some clones in this sample may be carry-over from other donors' samples. CDR3 amino acids: CAILVRGANTDTQYF. In DNA form, the CDR3 reads TGTGCCATTCTCGTGCGGGGGGCTAACACAGATACGCAGTATTTT.